What follows describes a single TCR beta chain. The data were taken from a study of technical replicates of blood from a handful of donors. The data were produced by immunoSEQ multiplex PCR, yet TCRdb's version contains in-frame clones alone and is incomplete. The table has tens of thousands of clones, under 95% seen once. Material: T cells isolated from PBMCs. The sequence was collected from a human donor in good health.

This chain's CDR3 is CASSLLPGTVSNQPQHF. The DNA for the CDR3 is TGCGCCAGCAGCCTCCTCCCGGGGACAGTGAGCAATCAGCCCCAGCATTTT. This chain connects TRBV4-1 to TRBJ1-5, with TRBD1 identical over 7 bases. V dropped 4 bases and J dropped 1; count of bases not matched to a gene: 10. Germline CDR1 is MGHRA and CDR2 is YSYEKL. This CDR3 is 17 amino acids long.